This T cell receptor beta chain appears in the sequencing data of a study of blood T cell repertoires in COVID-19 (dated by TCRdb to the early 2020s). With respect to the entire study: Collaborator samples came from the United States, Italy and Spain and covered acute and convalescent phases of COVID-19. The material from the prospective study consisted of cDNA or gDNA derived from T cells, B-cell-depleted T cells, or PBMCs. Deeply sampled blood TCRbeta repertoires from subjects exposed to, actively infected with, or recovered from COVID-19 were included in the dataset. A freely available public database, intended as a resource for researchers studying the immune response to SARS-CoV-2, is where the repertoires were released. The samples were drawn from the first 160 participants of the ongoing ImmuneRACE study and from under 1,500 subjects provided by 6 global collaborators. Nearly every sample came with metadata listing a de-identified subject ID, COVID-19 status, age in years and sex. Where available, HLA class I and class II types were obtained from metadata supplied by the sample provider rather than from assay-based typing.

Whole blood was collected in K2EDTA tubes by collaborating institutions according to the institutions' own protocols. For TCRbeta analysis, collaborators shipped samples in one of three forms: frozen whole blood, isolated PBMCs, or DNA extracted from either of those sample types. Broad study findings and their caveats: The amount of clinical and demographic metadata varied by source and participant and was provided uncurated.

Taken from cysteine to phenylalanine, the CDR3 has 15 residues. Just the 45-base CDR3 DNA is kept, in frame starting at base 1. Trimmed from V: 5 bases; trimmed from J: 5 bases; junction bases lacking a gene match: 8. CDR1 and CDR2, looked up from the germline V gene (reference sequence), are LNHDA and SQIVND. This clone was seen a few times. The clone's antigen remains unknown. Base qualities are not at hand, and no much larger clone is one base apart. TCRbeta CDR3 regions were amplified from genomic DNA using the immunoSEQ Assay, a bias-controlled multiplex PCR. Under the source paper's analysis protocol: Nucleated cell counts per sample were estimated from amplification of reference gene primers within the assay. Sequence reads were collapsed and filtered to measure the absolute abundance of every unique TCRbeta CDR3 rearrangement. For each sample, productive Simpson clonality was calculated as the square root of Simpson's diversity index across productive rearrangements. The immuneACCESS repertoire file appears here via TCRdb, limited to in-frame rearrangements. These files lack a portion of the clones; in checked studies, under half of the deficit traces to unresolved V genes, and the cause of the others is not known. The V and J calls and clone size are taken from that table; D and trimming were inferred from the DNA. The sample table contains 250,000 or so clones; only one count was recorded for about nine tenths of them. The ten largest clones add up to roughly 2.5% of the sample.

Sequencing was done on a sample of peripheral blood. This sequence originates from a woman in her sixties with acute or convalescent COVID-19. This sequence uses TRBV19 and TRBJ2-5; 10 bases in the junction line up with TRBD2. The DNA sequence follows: TGTGCCAGTAGTCCTCGGACTAGCGGACGGGAGACCCAGTACTTC. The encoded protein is CASSPRTSGRETQYF.